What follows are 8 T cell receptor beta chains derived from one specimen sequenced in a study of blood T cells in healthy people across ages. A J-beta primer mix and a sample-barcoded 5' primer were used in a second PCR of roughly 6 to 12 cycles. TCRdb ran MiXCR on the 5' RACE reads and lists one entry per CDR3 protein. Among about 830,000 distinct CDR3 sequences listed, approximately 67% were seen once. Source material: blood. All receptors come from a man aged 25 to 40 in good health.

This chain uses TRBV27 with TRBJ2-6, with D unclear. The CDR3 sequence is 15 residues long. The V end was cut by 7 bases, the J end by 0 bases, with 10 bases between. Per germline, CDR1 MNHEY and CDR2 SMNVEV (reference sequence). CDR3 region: CASTAPSSGANVLTF. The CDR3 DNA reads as TGTGCCAGCACCGCGCCGAGCTCTGGGGCCAACGTCCTGACTTTC.

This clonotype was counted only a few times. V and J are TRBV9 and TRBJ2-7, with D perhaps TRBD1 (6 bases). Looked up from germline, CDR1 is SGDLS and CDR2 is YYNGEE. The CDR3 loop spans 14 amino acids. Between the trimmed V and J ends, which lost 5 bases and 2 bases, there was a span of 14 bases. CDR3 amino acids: CASSLTGTTYEQYF. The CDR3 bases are TGTGCCAGCAGTCTTACAGGGACGACCTACGAGCAGTACTTC.

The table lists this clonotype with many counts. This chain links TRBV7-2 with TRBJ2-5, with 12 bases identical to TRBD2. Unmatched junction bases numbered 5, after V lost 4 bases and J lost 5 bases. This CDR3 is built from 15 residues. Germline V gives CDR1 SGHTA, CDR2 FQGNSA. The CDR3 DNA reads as TGTGCCAGCAGCTCGACTAGCGGGGGTATCGAGACCCAGTACTTC. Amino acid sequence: CASSSTSGGIETQYF.

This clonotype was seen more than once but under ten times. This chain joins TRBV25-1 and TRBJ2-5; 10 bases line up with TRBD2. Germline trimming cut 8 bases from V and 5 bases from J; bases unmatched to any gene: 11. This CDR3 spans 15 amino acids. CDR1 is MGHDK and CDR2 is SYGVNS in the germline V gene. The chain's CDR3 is CASSKGTSATETQYF. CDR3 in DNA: TGTGCCAGCTCCAAAGGGACTAGCGCTACGGAGACCCAGTACTTC.

The CDR3 nucleotides are TGTGCCAGCAGCCTCACGAGGGCCGAGACCCAGTACTTC. Protein product: CASSLTRAETQYF. The chain joins TRBV7-3 to TRBJ2-5, with D possibly matching TRBD2 (5 bases). Germline V CDR1 and CDR2: SGHTA, FQGTGA. CDR3 length equals 13 residues. The germline V and J ends were trimmed by 5 bases and 5 bases, with 12 bases remaining between them.

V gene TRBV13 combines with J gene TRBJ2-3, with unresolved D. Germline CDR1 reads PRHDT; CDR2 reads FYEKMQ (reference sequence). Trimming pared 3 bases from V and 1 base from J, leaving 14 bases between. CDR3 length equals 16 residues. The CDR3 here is CASSFGISVGTDTQYF. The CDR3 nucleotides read TGTGCCAGCAGCTTTGGCATCTCTGTGGGCACAGATACGCAGTATTTT.

The CDR3 nucleotides are TGTGCCAGCAGCCGTGGGACAGGATATAGCAATCAGCCCCAGCATTTT. This translates into CASSRGTGYSNQPQHF. This sequence joins TRBV5-6 and TRBJ1-5; 8 bases align to TRBD1. J lost 0 bases, V lost 4 bases, and 6 bases had no gene match. The CDR3 totals 16 residues. Germline V CDR1 and CDR2: SGHDT, YYEEEE.

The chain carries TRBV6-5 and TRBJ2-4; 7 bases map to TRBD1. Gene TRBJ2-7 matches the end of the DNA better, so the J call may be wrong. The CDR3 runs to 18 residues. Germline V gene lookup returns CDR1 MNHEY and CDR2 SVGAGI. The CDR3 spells CASSYLSQGDRSIYEQYF. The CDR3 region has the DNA TGTGCCAGCAGTTACTTAAGTCAAGGGGACAGATCAATCTACGAGCAGTACTTC.